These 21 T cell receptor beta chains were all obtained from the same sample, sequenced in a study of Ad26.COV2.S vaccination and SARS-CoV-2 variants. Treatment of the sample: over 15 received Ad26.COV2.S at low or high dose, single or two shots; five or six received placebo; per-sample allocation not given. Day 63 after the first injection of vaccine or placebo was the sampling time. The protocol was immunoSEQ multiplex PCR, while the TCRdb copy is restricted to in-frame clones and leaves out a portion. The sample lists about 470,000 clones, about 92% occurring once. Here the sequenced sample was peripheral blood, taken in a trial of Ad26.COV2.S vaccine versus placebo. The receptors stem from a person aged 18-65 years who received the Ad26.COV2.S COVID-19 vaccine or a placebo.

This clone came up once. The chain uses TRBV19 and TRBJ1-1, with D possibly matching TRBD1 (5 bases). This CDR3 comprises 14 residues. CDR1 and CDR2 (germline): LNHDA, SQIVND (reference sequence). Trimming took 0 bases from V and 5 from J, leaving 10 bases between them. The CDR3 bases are TGTGCCAGTAGTATAGAACCAGGGCCTACTGAAGCTTTCTTT. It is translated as CASSIEPGPTEAFF.

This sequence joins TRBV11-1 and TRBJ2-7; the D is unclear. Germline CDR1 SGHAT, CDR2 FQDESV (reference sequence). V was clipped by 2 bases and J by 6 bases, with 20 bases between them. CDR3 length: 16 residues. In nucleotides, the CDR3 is TGTGCCAGCAGCTTATTGGAACGGCGGTTCACGGCCGAGCAGTACTTC. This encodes CASSLLERRFTAEQYF.

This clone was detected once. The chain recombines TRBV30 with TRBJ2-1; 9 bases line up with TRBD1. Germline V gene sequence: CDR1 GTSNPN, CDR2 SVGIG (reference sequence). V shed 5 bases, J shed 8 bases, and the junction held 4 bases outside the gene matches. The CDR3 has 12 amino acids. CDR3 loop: CAWGDRADEQFF. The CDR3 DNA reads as TGTGCCTGGGGGGACAGGGCCGATGAGCAGTTCTTC.

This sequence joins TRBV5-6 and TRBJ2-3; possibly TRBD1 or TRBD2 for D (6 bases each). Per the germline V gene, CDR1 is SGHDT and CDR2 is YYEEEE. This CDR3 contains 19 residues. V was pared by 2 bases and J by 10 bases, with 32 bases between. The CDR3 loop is CASSFAGGPAREEPLPQYF. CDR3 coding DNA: TGTGCCAGCAGCTTCGCTGGGGGGCCCGCGCGAGAGGAACCCCTGCCGCAGTATTTT.

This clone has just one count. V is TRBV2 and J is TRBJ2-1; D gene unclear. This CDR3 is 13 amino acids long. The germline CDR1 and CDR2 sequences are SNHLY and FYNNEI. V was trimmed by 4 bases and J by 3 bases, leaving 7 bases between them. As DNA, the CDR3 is TGTGCCAGCAGTGGAGGACGCTACAATGAGCAGTTCTTC. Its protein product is CASSGGRYNEQFF.

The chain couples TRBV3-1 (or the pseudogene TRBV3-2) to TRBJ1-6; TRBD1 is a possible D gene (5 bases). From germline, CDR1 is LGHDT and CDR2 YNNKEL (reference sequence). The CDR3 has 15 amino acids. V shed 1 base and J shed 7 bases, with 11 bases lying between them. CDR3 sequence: CASSQVGVGNSPLHF. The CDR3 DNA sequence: TGTGCCAGCAGCCAAGTGGGGGTCGGGAATTCACCCCTCCACTTT.

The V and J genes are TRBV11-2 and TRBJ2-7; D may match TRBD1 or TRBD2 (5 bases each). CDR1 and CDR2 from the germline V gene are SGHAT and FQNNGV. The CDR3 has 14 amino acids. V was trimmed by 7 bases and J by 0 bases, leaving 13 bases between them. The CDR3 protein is CASKTGTTSYEQYF. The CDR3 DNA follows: TGTGCCAGCAAGACCGGGACCACCTCCTACGAGCAGTACTTC.

Written as DNA, the CDR3 is TGTGCCAGCAGTGAAGGATCGGTCGTCTACGAGCAGTACTTC. The encoded protein is CASSEGSVVYEQYF. The rearrangement joins TRBV2 to TRBJ2-7; D unclear. The V gene's germline CDR1 is SNHLY and CDR2 FYNNEI. The CDR3 sequence is 14 residues long. The V gene lost 1 base and the J gene lost 3 bases, with 10 bases spanning the gap.

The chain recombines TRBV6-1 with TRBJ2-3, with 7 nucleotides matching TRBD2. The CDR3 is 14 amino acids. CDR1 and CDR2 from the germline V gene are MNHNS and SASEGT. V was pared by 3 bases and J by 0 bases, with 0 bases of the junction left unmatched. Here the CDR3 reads CASSDSGSTDTQYF. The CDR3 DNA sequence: TGTGCCAGCAGTGATAGCGGGAGCACAGATACGCAGTATTTT.

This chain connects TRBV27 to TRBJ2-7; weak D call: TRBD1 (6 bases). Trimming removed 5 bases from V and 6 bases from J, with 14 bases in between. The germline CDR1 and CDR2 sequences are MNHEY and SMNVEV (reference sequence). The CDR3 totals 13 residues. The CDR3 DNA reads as TGTGCCAGCAGTGAGAACAGGGTCAGCGAGCAGTACTTC. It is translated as CASSENRVSEQYF.

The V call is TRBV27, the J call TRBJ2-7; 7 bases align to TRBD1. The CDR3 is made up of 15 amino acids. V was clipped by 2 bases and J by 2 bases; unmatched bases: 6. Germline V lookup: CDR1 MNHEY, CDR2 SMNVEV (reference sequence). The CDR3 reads CASSLTGDNTYEQYF. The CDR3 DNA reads TGTGCCAGCAGTTTAACAGGGGACAACACCTACGAGCAGTACTTC.

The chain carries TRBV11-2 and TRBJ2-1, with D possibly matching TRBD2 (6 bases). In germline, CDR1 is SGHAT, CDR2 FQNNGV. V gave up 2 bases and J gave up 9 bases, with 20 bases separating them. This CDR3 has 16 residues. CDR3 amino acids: CASSLKMDRRGSEQFF. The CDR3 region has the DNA TGTGCCAGCAGCTTAAAGATGGATAGGAGGGGCTCTGAGCAGTTCTTC.

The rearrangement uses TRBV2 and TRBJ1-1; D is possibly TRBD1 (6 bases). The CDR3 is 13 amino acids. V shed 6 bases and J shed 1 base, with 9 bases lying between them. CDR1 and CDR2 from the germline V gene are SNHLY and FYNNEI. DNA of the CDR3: TGTGCCAGCAGGCCGGGACAGAACACTGAAGCTTTCTTT. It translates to CASRPGQNTEAFF.

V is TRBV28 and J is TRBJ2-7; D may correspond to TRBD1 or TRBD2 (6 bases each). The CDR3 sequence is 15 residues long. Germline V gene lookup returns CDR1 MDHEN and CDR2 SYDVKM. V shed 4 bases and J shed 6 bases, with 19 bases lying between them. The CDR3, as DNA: TGTGCCAGCAGTTCAGTTGGGGGGCCGCCCGGCGAGCAGTACTTC. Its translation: CASSSVGGPPGEQYF. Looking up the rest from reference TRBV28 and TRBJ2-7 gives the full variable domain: DVKVTQSSRYLVKRTGEKVFLECVQDMDHENMFWYRQDPGLGLRLIYFSYDVKMKEKGDIPEGYSVSREKKERFSLILESASTNQTSMYLCASSSVGGPPGEQYFGPGTRLTVT.

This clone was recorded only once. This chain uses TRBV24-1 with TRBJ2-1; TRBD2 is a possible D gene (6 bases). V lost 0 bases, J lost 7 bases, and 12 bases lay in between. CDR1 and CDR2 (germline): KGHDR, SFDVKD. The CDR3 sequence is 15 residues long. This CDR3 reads CATSDLAGTDNEQFF. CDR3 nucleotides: TGTGCCACCAGTGATTTGGCGGGGACGGATAATGAGCAGTTCTTC.

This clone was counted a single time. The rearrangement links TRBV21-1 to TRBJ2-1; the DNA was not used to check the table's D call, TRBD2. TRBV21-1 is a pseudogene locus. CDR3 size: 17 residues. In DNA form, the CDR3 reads TGTGCCAGCAGCACTGGGACTAGCGGGAGAATGTGCAATGAGCAGTTCTTC. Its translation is CASSTGTSGRMCNEQFF.

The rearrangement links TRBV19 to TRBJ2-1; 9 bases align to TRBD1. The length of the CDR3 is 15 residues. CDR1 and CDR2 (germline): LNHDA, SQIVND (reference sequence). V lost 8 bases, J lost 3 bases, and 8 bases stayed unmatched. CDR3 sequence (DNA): TGTGCCAGTTCAAAGCCGGGACAGGGCTACAATGAGCAGTTCTTC. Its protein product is CASSKPGQGYNEQFF.

As DNA, the CDR3 is TGTGCCAGCAGCGGCACAGGGGGGGCTAATGAAAAACTGTTTTTT. Its protein is CASSGTGGANEKLFF. The gene calls are TRBV25-1 and TRBJ1-4; 8 nucleotides match TRBD1. The CDR3 contains 15 residues. Trimming at V came to 6 bases and at J to 3 bases, leaving 6 bases not matched to a gene. Germline values: CDR1 MGHDK, CDR2 SYGVNS.

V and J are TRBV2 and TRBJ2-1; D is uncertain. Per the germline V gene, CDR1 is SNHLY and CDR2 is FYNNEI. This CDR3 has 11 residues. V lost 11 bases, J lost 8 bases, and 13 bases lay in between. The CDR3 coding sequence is TGTGCCGGGAATTCGCGTGATGAGCAGTTCTTC. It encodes CAGNSRDEQFF. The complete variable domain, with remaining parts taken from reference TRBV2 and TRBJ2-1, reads EPEVTQTPSHQVTQMGQEVILRCVPISNHLYFYWYRQILGQKVEFLVSFYNNEISEKSEIFDDQFSVERPDGSNFTLKIRSTKLEDSAMYFCAGNSRDEQFFGPGTRLTVL.

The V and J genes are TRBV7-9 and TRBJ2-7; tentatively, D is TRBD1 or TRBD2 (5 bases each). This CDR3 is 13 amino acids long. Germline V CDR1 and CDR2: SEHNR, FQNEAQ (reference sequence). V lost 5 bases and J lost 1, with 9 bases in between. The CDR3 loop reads CASSEGPSYEQYF. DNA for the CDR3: TGTGCCAGCAGCGAGGGGCCATCCTACGAGCAGTACTTC.

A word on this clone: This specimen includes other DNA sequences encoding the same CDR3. In nucleotides, the CDR3 is TGTGCCAGCAGCTTGCCCGGCCGTGGCTCCTACAATGAGCAGTTCTTC. Translation: CASSLPGRGSYNEQFF. V is TRBV5-4 and J is TRBJ2-1; D unclear. Germline V lookup: CDR1 SGHNT, CDR2 YYREEE (reference sequence). There are 16 residues in the CDR3. V lost 1 base and J lost 0, with 11 bases in between.